This section outlines one T cell receptor (beta chain) sequence together with its context. Its antigen remains unknown. This sample is drawn from a study of naive and memory T cell subsets. Both TRBC1 and TRBC2 were covered by a beta constant-region primer of two equimolar oligonucleotides. Ligated cDNA was amplified by four rounds of PCR with nested alpha and beta constant-region primers and SP2. TCRdb fed the UMI-ligation and nested PCR reads into MiXCR, producing one record per CDR3 protein. The profile shows over 8,500 distinct CDR3 sequences, around 5.4% of them singletons. Findings of the study overall: In CD4 and CD8 cells, diversity dropped from naive through EMRA.

This receptor was obtained from a human donor in good health. Material for sequencing was CD4+ TEMRA cells from blood. As to subset: effector memory re-expressing CD45RA, CD45RA+ CD27-.

The CDR3 protein is CASSSYGTSGSNEQFF. The CDR3 DNA sequence: TGTGCCAGCAGCTCGTACGGGACTAGCGGATCCAATGAGCAGTTCTTC. The chain employs TRBV7-8 and TRBJ2-1; the match to TRBD2 covers 11 bases. This CDR3 spans 16 amino acids. Germline V gene lookup returns CDR1 SGHVS and CDR2 FQNEAQ. The ends lost 4 bases at V and 6 bases at J; junction bases unmatched: 8. The whole variable domain, filled in from reference TRBV7-8 and TRBJ2-1, reads GAGVSQSPRYKVAKRGQDVALRCDPISGHVSLFWYQQALGQGPEFLTYFQNEAQLDKSGLPSDRFFAERPEGSVSTLKIQRTQQEDSAVYLCASSSYGTSGSNEQFFGPGTRLTVL.